This T cell receptor beta chain originates from a study of beta chain features in type 1 diabetes. About the study: Cell yields, gender and age were comparable in patients and healthy donors.

The study's findings and limits: Type 1 diabetes patients had moderately but significantly shorter TCRB CDR3s in all four CD4+ subsets. The similarity of naive, central memory and Treg TCRB repertoires appeared greater among patients than among healthy donors.

Comment on this clone: Antigen: not known.

The CDR3 loop spans 15 amino acids. The V gene end was trimmed by 0 bases and the J gene end by 3 bases; junction bases not matched to a gene: 5. From germline, CDR1 is SGHVS and CDR2 FQNEAQ. The study reverse transcribed the entire isolated RNA, so it sequenced expressed TCRB transcripts. Profiling relied on immunoSEQ multiplex PCR, and the TCRdb table lists in-frame clones only, not all of them. Of fewer than 350,000 clones detected, approximately 15% appear once; the ten largest clones hold around 0.015%. A single heparinised blood sample, averaging roughly 100 mL, was obtained per donor. By way of CD45RO/CCR7/CD25/CD127/CD95/CD27, the CD4+ regulatory, stem cell-like memory, central memory and naive cells were sorted.

Material for sequencing was naive CD4+ T cells from blood. The chain links TRBV7-8 to TRBJ2-7; 7 bases are a match to TRBD1. This receptor was taken from a man younger than 35 with type 1 diabetes. CDR3 DNA sequence: TGTGCCAGCAGCTTAGCGGGGGACAGACTCTACGAGCAGTACTTC. It translates to CASSLAGDRLYEQYF.